This T cell receptor beta chain was captured in a study of T cell repertoires in cytomegalovirus infection. Study-level background: Epitope selection comprised recently identified HLA-C-restricted CMV epitopes and well-studied HLA-B-restricted CMV epitopes. Evidence of both CMV infection and a matching HLA type came from public TCR beta signatures.

General study points: Dominating the ex vivo response were TCR beta clonotypes that were CMV-specific and HLA-C-restricted.

This clonotype was picked up a small number of times. The antigen is unknown. Germline lookup yields CDR1 MDHEN and CDR2 SYDVKM. The CDR3 covers 14 residues. V lost 4 bases, J lost 8 bases, and 15 bases lay in between. TCRdb itself ran the reads through MiXCR, one entry per CDR3 protein. Here the sample spans about 130,000 distinct CDR3 sequences, more than 30% being singletons. The chain joins TRBV28 to TRBJ2-1; D possibly corresponds to TRBD1 (5 bases). The sequencing here drew on CD8+ T cells from cultured PBMCs, taken from culture after CMV antigen stimulation. The sequence was collected from a human donor in good health (CMV status not recorded). Some clones in this sample may be carry-over from other donors' samples. CDR3 residues: CASSSPRVGDEQFF. Written as DNA, the CDR3 is TGTGCCAGCAGTTCCCCTAGGGTAGGGGATGAGCAGTTCTTC.